This TCR beta chain is from a study of cytomegalovirus exposure and HLA in healthy donors. PCR amplification relied on 60 Vbeta primers (plus 13 Jbeta primers). Produced via immunoSEQ multiplex PCR; TCRdb's table is partial and in-frame only. Counted here are about 170,000 clones, roughly four fifths occurring once; the ten biggest clones make up over 4.5%. This clone is a singleton in its sample. Germline V gene lookup returns CDR1 MNHEY and CDR2 SVGAGI. V was cut by 4 bases and J by 1 base, with 10 bases left in between. CDR3 length: 14 amino acids. The chain employs TRBV6-5 and TRBJ1-1; perhaps TRBD1 as D (5 bases). Sequenced sample: PBMCs. The source of this sequence is a woman aged 18 to 35 in good health and CMV-seropositive. CDR3 DNA: TGTGCCAGCAGTTTTGGGGCGAAGAACACTGAAGCTTTCTTT. It yields the protein CASSFGAKNTEAFF.